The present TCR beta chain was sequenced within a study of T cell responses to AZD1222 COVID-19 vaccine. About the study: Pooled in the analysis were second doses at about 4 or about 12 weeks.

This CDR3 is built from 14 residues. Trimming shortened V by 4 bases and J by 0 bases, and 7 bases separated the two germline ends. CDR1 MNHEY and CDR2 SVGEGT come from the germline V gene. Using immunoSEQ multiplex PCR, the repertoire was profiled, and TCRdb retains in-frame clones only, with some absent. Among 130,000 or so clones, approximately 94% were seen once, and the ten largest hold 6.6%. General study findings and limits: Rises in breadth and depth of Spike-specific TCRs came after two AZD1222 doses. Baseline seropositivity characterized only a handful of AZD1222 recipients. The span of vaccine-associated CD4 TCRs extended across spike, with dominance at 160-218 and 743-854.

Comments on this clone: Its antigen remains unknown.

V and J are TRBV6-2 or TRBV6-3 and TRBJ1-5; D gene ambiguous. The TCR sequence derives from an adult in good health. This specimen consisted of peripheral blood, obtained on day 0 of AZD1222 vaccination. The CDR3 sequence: CASSSRDSNQPQHF. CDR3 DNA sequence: TGTGCCAGCAGTTCAAGGGATAGCAATCAGCCCCAGCATTTT.